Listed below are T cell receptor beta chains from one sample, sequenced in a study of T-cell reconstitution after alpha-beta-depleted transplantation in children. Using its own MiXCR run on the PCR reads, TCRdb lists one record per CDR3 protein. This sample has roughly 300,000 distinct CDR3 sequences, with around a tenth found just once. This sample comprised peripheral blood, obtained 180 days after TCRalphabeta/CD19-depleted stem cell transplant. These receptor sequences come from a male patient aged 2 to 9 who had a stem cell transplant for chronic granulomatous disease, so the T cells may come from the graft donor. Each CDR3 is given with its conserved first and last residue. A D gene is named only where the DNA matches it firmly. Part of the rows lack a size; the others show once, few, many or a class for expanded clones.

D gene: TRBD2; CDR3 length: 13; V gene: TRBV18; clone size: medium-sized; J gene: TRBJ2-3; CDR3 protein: CASSPGTRDTQYF; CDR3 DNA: TGTGCCAGCTCACCCGGGACTAGAGATACGCAGTATTTT
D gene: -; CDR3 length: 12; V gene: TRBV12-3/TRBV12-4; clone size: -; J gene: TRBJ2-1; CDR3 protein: CASTPPGDEQFF; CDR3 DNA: TGTGCCAGCACTCCTCCGGGGGATGAGCAGTTCTTC
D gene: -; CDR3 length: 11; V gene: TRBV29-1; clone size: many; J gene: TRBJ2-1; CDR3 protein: CSPFAGNEQFF; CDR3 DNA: TGCAGCCCCTTCGCGGGTAATGAGCAGTTCTTC
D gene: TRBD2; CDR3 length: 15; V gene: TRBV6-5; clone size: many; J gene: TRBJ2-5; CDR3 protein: CASSTRGLAGETQYF; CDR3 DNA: TGTGCCAGCAGTACCCGAGGACTAGCGGGGGAGACACAGTACTTC
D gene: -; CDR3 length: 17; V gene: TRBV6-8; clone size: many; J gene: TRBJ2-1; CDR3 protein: CASIIRVWVYDFNEQFF; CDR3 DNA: TGTGCCAGCATTATTCGAGTGTGGGTATATGATTTCAATGAGCAGTTCTTC
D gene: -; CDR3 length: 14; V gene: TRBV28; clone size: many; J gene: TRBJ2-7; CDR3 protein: CASRPGTTTYEQYF; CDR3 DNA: TGTGCCAGCCGGCCCGGGACAACTACCTACGAGCAGTACTTC
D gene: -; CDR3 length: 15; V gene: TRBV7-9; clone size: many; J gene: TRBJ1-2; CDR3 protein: CASSLGAVTNYGYTF; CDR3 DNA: TGTGCCAGCAGCTTAGGAGCCGTAACTAACTATGGCTACACCTTC
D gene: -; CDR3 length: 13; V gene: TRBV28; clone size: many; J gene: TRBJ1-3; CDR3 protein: CASSLWNGNTIYF; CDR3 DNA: TGTGCCAGCAGTTTATGGAACGGAAACACCATATATTTT
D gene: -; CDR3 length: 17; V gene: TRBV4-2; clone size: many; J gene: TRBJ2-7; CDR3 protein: CASSQDSAADFFYEQYF; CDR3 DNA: TGTGCCAGCAGCCAAGATAGTGCAGCGGATTTTTTCTACGAGCAGTACTTC
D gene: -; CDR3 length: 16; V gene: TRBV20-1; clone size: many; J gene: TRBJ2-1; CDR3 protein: CSASPDHLLGGNEQFF; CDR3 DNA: TGCAGTGCTAGCCCAGACCACCTTCTAGGGGGGAATGAGCAGTTCTTC
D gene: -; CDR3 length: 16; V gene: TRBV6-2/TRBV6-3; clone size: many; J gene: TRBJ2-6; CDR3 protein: CASSTYVGPGANVLTF; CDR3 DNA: TGTGCCAGCAGTACGTACGTAGGACCCGGGGCCAACGTCCTGACTTTC
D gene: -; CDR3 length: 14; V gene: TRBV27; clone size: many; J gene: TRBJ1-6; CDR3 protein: CASSPEGLDSPLHF; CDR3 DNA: TGTGCCAGCAGTCCCGAGGGATTGGATTCACCCCTCCACTTT
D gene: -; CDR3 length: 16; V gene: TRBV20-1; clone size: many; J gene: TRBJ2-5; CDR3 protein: CSARDLRGALKETQYF; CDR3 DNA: TGCAGTGCTAGAGATCTCCGGGGGGCTCTAAAAGAGACCCAGTACTTC
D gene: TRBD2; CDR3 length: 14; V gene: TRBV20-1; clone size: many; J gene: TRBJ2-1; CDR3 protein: CSAKVAGAYNEQFF; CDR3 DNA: TGCAGTGCTAAGGTAGCGGGAGCATACAATGAGCAGTTCTTC
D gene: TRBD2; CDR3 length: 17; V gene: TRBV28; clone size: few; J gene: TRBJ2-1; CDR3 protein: CASSLLQGLAGVNEQFF; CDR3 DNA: TGTGCCAGCAGTTTACTACAGGGACTAGCGGGAGTCAATGAGCAGTTCTTC
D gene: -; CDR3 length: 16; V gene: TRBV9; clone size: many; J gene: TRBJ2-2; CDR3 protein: CASSVGGVRGTGELFF; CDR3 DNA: TGTGCCAGCAGCGTAGGAGGGGTCAGAGGCACCGGGGAGCTGTTTTTT
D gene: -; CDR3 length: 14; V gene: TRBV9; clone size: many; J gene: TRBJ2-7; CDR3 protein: CASSPLATRGEQYF; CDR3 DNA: TGTGCCAGCAGCCCACTAGCAACCAGAGGCGAGCAGTACTTC
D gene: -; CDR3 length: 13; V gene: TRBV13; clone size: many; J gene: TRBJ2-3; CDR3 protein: CASSLGITDTQYF; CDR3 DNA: TGTGCCAGCAGCTTAGGCATCACAGATACGCAGTATTTT
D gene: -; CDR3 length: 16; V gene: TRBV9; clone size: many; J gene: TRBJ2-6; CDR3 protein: CASSLTGYSGANVLTF; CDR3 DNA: TGTGCCAGCAGTCTTACTGGATACTCTGGGGCCAACGTCCTGACTTTC
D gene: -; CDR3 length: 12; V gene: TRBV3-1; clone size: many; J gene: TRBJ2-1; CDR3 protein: CASSRGTLEQFF; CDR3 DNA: TGTGCCAGCAGCCGCGGGACTCTTGAGCAGTTCTTC
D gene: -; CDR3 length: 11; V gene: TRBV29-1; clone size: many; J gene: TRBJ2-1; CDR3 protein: CSVEWGNEQFF; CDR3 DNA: TGCAGCGTTGAATGGGGCAATGAGCAGTTCTTC
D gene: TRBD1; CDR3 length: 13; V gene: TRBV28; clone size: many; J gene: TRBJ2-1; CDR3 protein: CASQGDRGFEQFF; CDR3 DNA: TGTGCCTCGCAGGGGGACAGGGGGTTTGAGCAGTTCTTC
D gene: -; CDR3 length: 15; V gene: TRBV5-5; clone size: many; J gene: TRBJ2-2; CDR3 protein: CASSLTGGVAGELFF; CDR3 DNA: TGTGCCAGCAGCTTGACGGGGGGCGTCGCCGGGGAGCTGTTTTTT
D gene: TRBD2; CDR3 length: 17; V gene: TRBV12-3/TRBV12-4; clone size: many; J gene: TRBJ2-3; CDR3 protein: CASSPQALAGVRKTQYF; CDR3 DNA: TGTGCCAGCAGTCCCCAGGCCCTAGCGGGAGTGCGAAAAACGCAGTATTTT
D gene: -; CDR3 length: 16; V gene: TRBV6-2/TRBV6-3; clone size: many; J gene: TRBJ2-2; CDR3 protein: CASSYKLLGNTGELFF; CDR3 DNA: TGTGCCAGCAGTTACAAGTTGCTAGGTAACACCGGGGAGCTGTTTTTT
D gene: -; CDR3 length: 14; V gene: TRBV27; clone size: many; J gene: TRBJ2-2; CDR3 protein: CASSLQELTGELFF; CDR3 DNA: TGTGCCAGCAGCCTACAAGAGCTCACCGGGGAGCTGTTTTTT
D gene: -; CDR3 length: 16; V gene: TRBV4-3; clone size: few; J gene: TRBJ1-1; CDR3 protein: CASSHRQELRNTEAFF; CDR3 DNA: TGCGCCAGCAGCCATAGACAGGAGCTGAGGAACACTGAAGCTTTCTTT
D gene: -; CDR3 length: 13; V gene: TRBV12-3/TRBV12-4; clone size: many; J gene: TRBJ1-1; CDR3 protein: CASSPPGDTEAFF; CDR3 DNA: TGTGCCAGCAGCCCCCCCGGGGACACTGAAGCTTTCTTT
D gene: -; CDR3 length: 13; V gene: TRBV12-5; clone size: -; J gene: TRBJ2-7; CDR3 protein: CASERPSTYKQYF; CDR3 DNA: TGTGCTAGTGAAAGACCTTCGACCTACAAGCAGTACTTC
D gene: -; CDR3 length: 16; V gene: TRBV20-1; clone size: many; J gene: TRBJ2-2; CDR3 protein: CSAREPGTSNTGELFF; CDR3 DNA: TGCAGTGCTAGAGAGCCCGGGACATCGAACACCGGGGAGCTGTTTTTT
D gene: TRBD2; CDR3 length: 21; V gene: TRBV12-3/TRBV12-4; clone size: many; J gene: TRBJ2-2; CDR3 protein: CASSLSPGLAGGRSVTGELFF; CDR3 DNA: TGTGCCAGCAGTTTGTCCCCGGGACTAGCGGGCGGGCGGAGTGTCACCGGGGAGCTGTTTTTT
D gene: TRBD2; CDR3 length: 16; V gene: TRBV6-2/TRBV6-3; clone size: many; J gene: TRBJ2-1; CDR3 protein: CASSYSPLAGYNEQFF; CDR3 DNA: TGTGCCAGCAGTTATTCCCCTCTAGCGGGGTACAATGAGCAGTTCTTC
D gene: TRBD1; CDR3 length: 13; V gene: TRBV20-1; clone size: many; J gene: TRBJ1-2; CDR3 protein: CSAGGTGGSGYTF; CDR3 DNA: TGCAGTGCTGGTGGGACAGGGGGCTCTGGCTACACCTTC
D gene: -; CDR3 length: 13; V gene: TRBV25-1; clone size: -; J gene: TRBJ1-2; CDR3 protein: CASSEFGSNGYTF; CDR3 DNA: TGTGCCAGCAGTGAATTCGGCTCGAATGGCTACACCTTC
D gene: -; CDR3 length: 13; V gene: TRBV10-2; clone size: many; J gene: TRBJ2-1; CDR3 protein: CASQRSSYNEQFF; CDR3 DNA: TGCGCCAGCCAGCGCAGCTCCTACAATGAGCAGTTCTTC
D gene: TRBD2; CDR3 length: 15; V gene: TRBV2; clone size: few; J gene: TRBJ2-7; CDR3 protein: CASSYGTTSDNEQYF; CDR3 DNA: TGTGCCAGCAGTTATGGGACGACTAGCGACAACGAGCAGTACTTC
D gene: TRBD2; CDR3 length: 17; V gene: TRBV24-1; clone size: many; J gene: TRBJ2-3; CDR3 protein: CATSDFGLAGEGDTQYF; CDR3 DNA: TGTGCCACCAGTGATTTCGGACTAGCGGGAGAGGGGGATACGCAGTATTTT
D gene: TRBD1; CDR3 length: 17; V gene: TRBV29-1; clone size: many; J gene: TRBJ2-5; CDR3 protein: CSVEAYNYGRGLETQYF; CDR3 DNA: TGCAGCGTTGAAGCCTACAACTACGGAAGGGGGCTGGAGACCCAGTACTTC
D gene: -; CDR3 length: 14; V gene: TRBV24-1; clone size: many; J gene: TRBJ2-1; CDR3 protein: CATSDLNTYNEQFF; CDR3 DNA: TGTGCCACCAGTGATTTGAACACTTACAATGAGCAGTTCTTC
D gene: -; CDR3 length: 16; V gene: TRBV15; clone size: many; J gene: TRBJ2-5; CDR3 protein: CATSRDQPRGGGTQYF; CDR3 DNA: TGTGCCACCAGCAGAGACCAACCCCGTGGGGGAGGGACCCAGTACTTC
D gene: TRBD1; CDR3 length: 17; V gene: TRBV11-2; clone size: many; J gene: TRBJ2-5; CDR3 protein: CASSLVGQGLTRETQYF; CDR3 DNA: TGTGCCAGCAGCTTAGTCGGACAGGGGCTAACGAGGGAGACCCAGTACTTC
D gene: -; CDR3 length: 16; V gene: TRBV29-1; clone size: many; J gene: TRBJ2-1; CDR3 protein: CSVSQANRNPDNEQFF; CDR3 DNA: TGCAGCGTTTCGCAGGCAAACAGAAACCCCGACAATGAGCAGTTCTTC
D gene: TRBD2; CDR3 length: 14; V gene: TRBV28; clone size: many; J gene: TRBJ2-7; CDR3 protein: CASLGGLAYYEQYF; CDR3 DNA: TGTGCCAGCCTTGGGGGACTAGCGTACTACGAGCAGTACTTC
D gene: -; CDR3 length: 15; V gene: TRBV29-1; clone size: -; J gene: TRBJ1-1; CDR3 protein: CSVARLSGEFAEAFF; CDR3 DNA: TGCAGCGTTGCCCGCCTTTCAGGGGAGTTCGCTGAAGCTTTCTTT
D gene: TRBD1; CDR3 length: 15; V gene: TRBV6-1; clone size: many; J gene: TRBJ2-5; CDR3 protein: CASSIPGQVQETQYF; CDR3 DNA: TGTGCCAGCAGTATCCCGGGACAGGTACAAGAGACCCAGTACTTC
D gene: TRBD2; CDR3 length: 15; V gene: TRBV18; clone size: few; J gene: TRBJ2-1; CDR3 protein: CASSQSGRGYNEQFF; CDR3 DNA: TGTGCCAGCTCACAGAGCGGGAGGGGTTACAATGAGCAGTTCTTC
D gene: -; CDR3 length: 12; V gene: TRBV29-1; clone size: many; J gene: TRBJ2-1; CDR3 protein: CSVEELYNEQFF; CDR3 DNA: TGCAGCGTTGAAGAGCTGTACAATGAGCAGTTCTTC
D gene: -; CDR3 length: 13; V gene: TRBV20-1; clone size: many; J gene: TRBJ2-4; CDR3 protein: CSAEELTGFIQYF; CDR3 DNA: TGCAGTGCTGAAGAGCTTACAGGGTTTATTCAGTACTTC
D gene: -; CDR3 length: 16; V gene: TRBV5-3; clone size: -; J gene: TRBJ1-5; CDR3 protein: CARSPGGMGAREPQHF; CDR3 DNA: TGTGCCAGGAGCCCGGGGGGCATGGGGGCGAGGGAGCCCCAGCATTTT